These T cell receptor beta chains were read from a single sample in a study of CD8+ T cells in alopecia areata. The protocol was immunoSEQ multiplex PCR, while the TCRdb copy is restricted to in-frame clones and leaves out a portion. The repertoire consists of roughly 200,000 clones, with over 55% occurring once and the leading ten covering around 1.8%. The source was CD4+ T cells sorted from blood, collected at week 0. The receptor source for this set is a human donor with alopecia areata. CDR3s include the opening cysteine and the closing phenylalanine or tryptophan. The D gene is left open where the match is weak. Not all rows give a size; the values are once, few, many and, for expanded clones, a class.

v_call	d_call	j_call	clone_size	cdr3_nt	cdr3_aa
TRBV29-1	-	TRBJ2-2	few	TGCAGCGTTGACGGGGGAAACACCGGGGAGCTGTTTTTT	CSVDGGNTGELFF
TRBV6-4	-	TRBJ1-1	few	TGTGCCAGCAGTGAGGGGCAGGGGAACACTGAAGCTTTCTTT	CASSEGQGNTEAFF
TRBV30	-	TRBJ1-6	-	TGTGCCTGGAGTGAAAAGGGAATCGCTTCACCCCTCCACTTT	CAWSEKGIASPLHF
TRBV29-1	-	TRBJ2-3	few	TGCAGCTCCGAGGGTGGCGCAGATACGCAGTATTTT	CSSEGGADTQYF
TRBV9	TRBD1	TRBJ1-4	-	TGTGCCAGCAGCCTCCGGACAGGGCTTAATGAAAAACTGTTTTTT	CASSLRTGLNEKLFF
TRBV5-6	TRBD1	TRBJ1-5	few	TGTGCCAGCAGCGCCACCACAGGGGACAATCAGCCCCAGCATTTT	CASSATTGDNQPQHF
TRBV30	TRBD1	TRBJ1-2	-	TGTGCCTGGGCGAAAGGGGGCGAGTATGGCTACACCTTC	CAWAKGGEYGYTF
TRBV23-1	TRBD1	TRBJ2-7	many	TGCGCCAGCAGTCAATCGGGTAACAGGGGGCCCTCCTCCTACGAGCAGTACTTC	CASSQSGNRGPSSYEQYF
TRBV15	-	TRBJ1-2	-	TGTGCCACCAGCAGAGAAAGAGACAGCTATGGCTACACCTTC	CATSRERDSYGYTF
TRBV11-3	-	TRBJ2-3	-	TGTGCCAGCAGCTTAGATCGGTGGGGGGCCGAGGGGACGTCGGATACGCAGTATTTT	CASSLDRWGAEGTSDTQYF